These 5 T cell receptor beta chains originate from one sample sequenced in a study of OX40 agonist ivuxolimab in advanced cancers. Clones were read by immunoSEQ multiplex PCR, and TCRdb kept only the in-frame ones, dropping some. The sample contains approximately 100,000 clones, roughly 85% of which appear only once. The starting material was CD4+ or CD8+ T cells sorted from blood, obtained in a trial of the OX40 agonist ivuxolimab. The receptors originated from an adult with an advanced solid tumor such as melanoma, head and neck, liver or kidney cancer.

The gene calls are TRBV25-1 and TRBJ1-5; unclear D gene. The CDR3 loop spans 12 amino acids. Looked up from germline, CDR1 is MGHDK and CDR2 is SYGVNS. The V end was cut by 6 bases, the J end by 4 bases, with 7 bases between. CDR3 sequence (DNA): TGTGCCAGCAGACGAGGGAATCAGCCCCAGCATTTT. Amino acids: CASRRGNQPQHF.

This chain links TRBV18 with TRBJ1-1; no firm D call. V lost 1 base and J lost 1, with 4 bases in between. Germline-derived CDR1 and CDR2 are KGHSH and LQKENI. The CDR3 extends over 13 amino acids. In nucleotides, the CDR3 is TGTGCCAGCTCACCACAGCAGAACACTGAAGCTTTCTTT. It yields the protein CASSPQQNTEAFF.

This clone has a handful of counts. The chain joins TRBV6-4 to TRBJ1-1; D not certain. The V gene's germline CDR1 is MRHNA and CDR2 SNTAGT. CDR3 length equals 14 residues. The V end lost 0 bases, the J end lost 4 bases, and 9 bases lay between the germline ends. As DNA, the CDR3 is TGTGCCAGCAGTGACTCGAGTAAAGGCACTGAAGCTTTCTTT. Its protein product is CASSDSSKGTEAFF.

V and J are TRBV6-1 and TRBJ1-3; TRBD1 might be the D (5 bases). V was shortened by 3 bases and J by 7 bases, with 10 bases between the two germline ends. Germline values: CDR1 MNHNS, CDR2 SASEGT. This CDR3 is built from 13 residues. This chain's CDR3 is CASSEDRGNTIYF. The CDR3 nucleotides are TGTGCCAGCAGTGAGGATCGGGGGAACACCATATATTTT.

This clone occurred a few times. The chain joins TRBV2 to TRBJ1-5, with D possibly TRBD1 on 5 matching bases. V was cut by 0 bases and J by 9 bases, with 9 bases left in between. CDR1 and CDR2 from the germline V gene are SNHLY and FYNNEI. The CDR3 covers 13 residues. CDR3 nucleotides: TGTGCCAGCAGTGAAGCGCTTGGGGGGCCCCAGCATTTT. It codes for CASSEALGGPQHF.